These 31 T cell receptor beta chains were sequenced from one sample in a study of blood T cell repertoires in COVID-19. The protocol was immunoSEQ multiplex PCR, while the TCRdb copy is restricted to in-frame clones and leaves out a portion. The sample shows approximately 85,000 clones, about 86% of them seen only once. The sample comprised peripheral blood. The receptors originated from a woman older than 75 in a cohort sampled during active or convalescent COVID-19.

This chain joins TRBV28 and TRBJ2-7; possibly TRBD1 for D (6 bases). Between the trimmed V and J ends, which lost 7 bases and 7 bases, there was a span of 17 bases. The CDR3 length is 13 residues. In germline, CDR1 is MDHEN, CDR2 SYDVKM. The CDR3 reads CASTEQGPGEQYF. CDR3 DNA sequence: TGTGCCAGCACTGAACAGGGACCCGGGGAGCAGTACTTC.

The V and J genes are TRBV6-5 and TRBJ2-7; 11 bases agree with TRBD2. V trimming: 6 bases; J trimming: 1 base; junction bases outside the gene matches: 5. The V gene's germline CDR1 is MNHEY and CDR2 SVGAGI. This CDR3 is built from 15 residues. CDR3 nucleotide sequence: TGTGCCAGCAGCTATACTAGCGGGAGTTCCTACGAGCAGTACGTC. Amino acid sequence: CASSYTSGSSYEQYV.

The V call is TRBV5-6, the J call TRBJ2-1; 9 bases are shared with TRBD2. J lost 4 bases, V lost 0 bases, and 5 bases had no gene match. CDR1 is SGHDT, CDR2 YYEEEE, per germline. CDR3 length: 16 amino acids. As DNA, the CDR3 is TGTGCCAGCAGCTTGGGGCGTGCGGGGGGGTACAATGAGCAGTTCTTC. Protein: CASSLGRAGGYNEQFF.

In its sample, this clone was seen a few times. The CDR3 DNA follows: TGTGCCAGCAGCTCCGCACTCTCCGGGACAGGGGACGAGCAGTACGTC. Protein product: CASSSALSGTGDEQYV. The gene calls are TRBV7-9 and TRBJ2-7, with 10 nucleotides matching TRBD1. The CDR3 is made up of 16 amino acids. Trimming removed 4 bases from V and 5 bases from J; junction bases left unmatched: 11. The V gene's germline CDR1 is SEHNR and CDR2 FQNEAQ (reference sequence).

The chain recombines TRBV20-1 with TRBJ1-4, with 10 bases fitting TRBD1. This CDR3 contains 15 residues. The ends lost 3 bases at V and 8 bases at J; junction bases unmatched: 9. Per the germline V gene, CDR1 is DFQATT and CDR2 is SNEGSKA (reference sequence). The CDR3 reads CSASNVGQGWEKLFF. The CDR3 DNA reads TGCAGTGCTAGTAACGTGGGACAGGGGTGGGAAAAACTGTTTTTT.

V gene TRBV7-2 combines with J gene TRBJ1-6; weak D call: TRBD1 (5 bases). CDR1 and CDR2 from the germline V gene are SGHTA and FQGNSA. The length of the CDR3 is 15 residues. V shed 2 bases and J shed 7 bases, with 12 bases lying between them. The CDR3: CASSLRRGGNSPLHF. CDR3 nucleotides: TGTGCCAGCAGCTTAAGAAGGGGAGGCAATTCACCCCTCCACTTT. Full variable domain (outside the CDR3, taken from reference TRBV7-2 and TRBJ1-6): GAGVSQSPSNKVTEKGKDVELRCDPISGHTALYWYRQSLGQGLEFLIYFQGNSAPDKSGLPSDRFSAERTGGSVSTLTIQRTQQEDSAVYLCASSLRRGGNSPLHFGNGTRLTVT.

The gene calls are TRBV27 and TRBJ1-1; D not resolved. CDR1 MNHEY and CDR2 SMNVEV come from the germline V gene (reference sequence). The CDR3 length is 13 residues. V lost 1 base and J 5 bases, leaving 8 bases between the germline ends. The CDR3 DNA is TGTGCCAGCAGTTTATTAAGAGGGACTGAAGCTTTCTTT. Translation gives CASSLLRGTEAFF.

V usage is TRBV5-5 and J usage is TRBJ2-5; D possibly corresponds to TRBD1 (5 bases). In germline, CDR1 is SGHKS, CDR2 YYEKEE (reference sequence). This CDR3 spans 14 amino acids. The germline V and J ends were trimmed by 0 bases and 2 bases, with 8 bases remaining between them. The CDR3 DNA is TGTGCCAGCAGCTTGGGACAGTCACAAGAGACCCAGTACTTC. It yields the protein CASSLGQSQETQYF.

This rearrangement joins TRBV12-3 or TRBV12-4 to TRBJ1-5; D ambiguous. There are 13 residues in the CDR3. V was trimmed by 4 bases and J by 3 bases, leaving 7 bases between them. In nucleotides, the CDR3 is TGTGCCAGCAGTTCCCGGTACAATCAGCCCCAGCATTTT. It codes for CASSSRYNQPQHF.

The J gene is TRBJ1-4, the V gene TRBV5-4, with D possibly TRBD1 on 6 matching bases. V shed 5 bases and J shed 8 bases, with 19 bases lying between them. Germline V gene data show CDR1 as SGHNT and CDR2 as YYREEE (reference sequence). The CDR3 extends over 15 amino acids. The CDR3 nucleotides read TGTGCCAGCAGTAATTCCCTCAGGGGCGGGGAAAAACTGTTTTTT. Residues: CASSNSLRGGEKLFF.

The chain is built from TRBV7-2 and TRBJ1-5; D remains ambiguous. CDR1 is SGHTA, CDR2 FQGNSA, per germline. The CDR3 covers 12 residues. V lost 2 bases, J lost 4 bases, and 3 bases lay in between. The CDR3 reads CASSLPNQPQHF. The CDR3 DNA is TGTGCCAGCAGCTTACCTAATCAGCCCCAGCATTTT.

This chain joins TRBV5-6 and TRBJ2-1, with 15 nucleotides matching TRBD2. CDR1 is SGHDT and CDR2 is YYEEEE in the germline V gene. The CDR3 totals 16 residues. With 1 base clipped from V and 7 bases from J, the junction kept 3 bases outside the gene matches. CDR3 region: CASSLRGTSGRNEQFF. In nucleotides, the CDR3 is TGTGCCAGCAGCTTGAGGGGGACTAGCGGGAGGAATGAGCAGTTCTTC.

This clone was counted between two and nine times. The rearrangement links TRBV25-1 to TRBJ1-1, with TRBD1 identical over 9 bases. V lost 2 bases to trimming and J lost 4 bases; unmatched junction nucleotides: 8. The CDR3 extends over 16 amino acids. Germline assignment: CDR1 MGHDK and CDR2 SYGVNS. The CDR3 bases are TGTGCCAGCAGTGAACCCGGGACAGGGATGGCCACTGAAGCTTTCTTT. Amino acid sequence: CASSEPGTGMATEAFF. The full variable domain, in which reference TRBV25-1 and TRBJ1-1 provide the parts outside the CDR3, is EADIYQTPRYLVIGTGKKITLECSQTMGHDKMYWYQQDPGMELHLIHYSYGVNSTEKGDLSSESTVSRIRTEHFPLTLESARPSHTSQYLCASSEPGTGMATEAFFGQGTRLTVV.

The chain carries TRBV7-3 and TRBJ1-6, with 8 bases lining up with TRBD1. CDR3 size: 18 residues. Trimming cost V 2 bases and J 0 bases; bases outside gene matches: 6. Germline V gene data show CDR1 as SGHTA and CDR2 as FQGTGA. The CDR3 sequence is CASSLVAGGGSYNSPLHF. In DNA form, the CDR3 reads TGTGCCAGCAGCTTAGTAGCAGGGGGCGGCTCCTATAATTCACCCCTCCACTTT. The full variable domain, completed using reference TRBV7-3 and TRBJ1-6, is GAGVSQTPSNKVTEKGKYVELRCDPISGHTALYWYRQSLGQGPEFLIYFQGTGAADDSGLPNDRFFAVRPEGSVSTLKIQRTERGDSAVYLCASSLVAGGGSYNSPLHFGNGTRLTVT.

The CDR3: CASSFTSSYNEQFF. As DNA, the CDR3 is TGTGCCAGCAGCTTCACATCCTCCTACAATGAGCAGTTCTTC. This chain links TRBV7-9 with TRBJ2-1; D gene ambiguous. With 3 bases removed from V and 0 bases from J, the gap between germline ends came to 6 bases. The length of the CDR3 is 14 residues. Per the germline V gene, CDR1 is SEHNR and CDR2 is FQNEAQ (reference sequence).

V is TRBV28 and J is TRBJ1-5; TRBD1 agrees at 8 bases. The trim removed 2 bases at V and 6 bases at J, leaving 9 bases unmatched. Germline V CDR1 and CDR2: MDHEN, SYDVKM. This CDR3 is built from 16 residues. The CDR3 protein is CASSLNRGAPTQPQHF. The CDR3 DNA is TGTGCCAGCAGTTTAAACAGGGGGGCACCAACTCAGCCCCAGCATTTT.

Only a few counts were recorded for this clone. The chain carries TRBV6-5 and TRBJ1-2, with D perhaps matching TRBD1 (5 bases). The germline CDR1 and CDR2 sequences are MNHEY and SVGAGI. The length of the CDR3 is 15 residues. V was shortened by 2 bases and J by 5 bases, with 15 bases between the two germline ends. This chain's CDR3 is CASSYRSDRIYGYTF. The CDR3 coding sequence is TGTGCCAGCAGTTACCGATCTGACAGAATATATGGCTACACCTTC.

This clone occurred a few times. The chain joins TRBV18 to TRBJ2-5, with D maybe TRBD1 (7 bases). V lost 3 bases, J lost 1 base, and 12 bases lay in between. This CDR3 comprises 15 residues. The germline gives CDR1 KGHSH, CDR2 LQKENI. The DNA of the CDR3 is TGTGCCAGCTCACCTTGGCGGGACAGCCAAGAGACCCAGTACTTC. This translates into CASSPWRDSQETQYF.

The chain couples TRBV11-2 to TRBJ1-1; D call uncertain. V gave up 8 bases and J gave up 0 bases, with 16 bases separating them. The CDR3 contains 15 residues. Germline CDR1 is SGHAT and CDR2 is FQNNGV. The CDR3 protein is CASRLFLTMNTEAFF. The DNA of the CDR3 is TGTGCCAGCCGCCTCTTTTTAACAATGAACACTGAAGCTTTCTTT.

The chain uses TRBV24-1 and TRBJ2-5; D unclear. CDR1 KGHDR and CDR2 SFDVKD come from the germline V gene. This CDR3 contains 13 residues. Trimming cost V 3 bases and J 4 bases, with 8 bases left between them. The CDR3 here is CATSDPHRETQYF. CDR3 coding DNA: TGTGCCACCAGTGATCCCCACAGAGAGACCCAGTACTTC.

The rearrangement uses TRBV30 and TRBJ2-4; no reliable D call. The CDR3 is 12 amino acids. V gave up 0 bases and J gave up 6 bases, with 6 bases separating them. CDR1 GTSNPN and CDR2 SVGIG come from the germline V gene (reference sequence). The CDR3 bases are TGTGCCTGGAGTGTACGAGGAAACATTCAGTACTTC. Translation gives CAWSVRGNIQYF.

The chain combines TRBV18 with TRBJ1-1, with D possibly being TRBD1 (6 bases). Germline-derived CDR1 and CDR2 are KGHSH and LQKENI. The CDR3 has 15 residues. Trimming took 1 base from V and 5 from J, leaving 14 bases between them. The CDR3 nucleotides are TGTGCCAGCTCACCACAAGGGGGTGAAGTGACTGAAGCTTTCTTT. This gives the protein CASSPQGGEVTEAFF.

The chain is built from TRBV6-4 and TRBJ2-3, with D perhaps TRBD2 (5 bases). The CDR3 has 15 amino acids. V was clipped by 4 bases and J by 3 bases, with 14 bases between them. The germline V gene has CDR1 MRHNA and CDR2 SNTAGT. CDR3 loop: CASSVGREGTDTQYF. The CDR3, as DNA: TGTGCCAGCAGTGTCGGTAGAGAGGGAACAGATACGCAGTATTTT.

Only one count was recorded for this clone. The chain uses TRBV5-6 and TRBJ1-2; no clear D. In germline, CDR1 is SGHDT, CDR2 YYEEEE. V shed 4 bases and J shed 5 bases, with 9 bases lying between them. CDR3 length: 12 residues. DNA of the CDR3: TGTGCCAGCAGCACCGGGAGGTATGGCTACACCTTC. Translated: CASSTGRYGYTF. The entire variable domain, with the rest obtained from reference TRBV5-6 and TRBJ1-2, is as follows: DAGVTQSPTHLIKTRGQQVTLRCSPKSGHDTVSWYQQALGQGPQFIFQYYEEEERQRGNFPDRFSGHQFPNYSSELNVNALLLGDSALYLCASSTGRYGYTFGSGTRLTVV.

The table lists this clone with a few counts. V and J are TRBV10-3 and TRBJ1-4, with TRBD1 identical over 9 bases. The V gene's germline CDR1 is ENHRY and CDR2 SYGVKD. With V trimmed by 6 bases and J by 7 bases, 6 bases remained unmatched. The CDR3 consists of 14 residues. The CDR3 is CAIRPGQGGEKLFF. CDR3 nucleotides: TGTGCCATCAGACCGGGACAGGGCGGTGAAAAACTGTTTTTT.

V usage is TRBV6-5 and J usage is TRBJ1-5, with D maybe TRBD1 (6 bases). CDR1 and CDR2 from the germline V gene are MNHEY and SVGAGI. The CDR3 runs 14 residues. Trimming pared 7 bases from V and 4 bases from J, leaving 14 bases between. This chain's CDR3 is CASTGRGGNQPQHF. The CDR3 nucleotides read TGTGCCAGCACGGGCAGGGGAGGGAATCAGCCCCAGCATTTT.

This rearrangement joins TRBV15 to TRBJ2-5; TRBD2 matches at 14 bases. The CDR3 contains 18 residues. Germline CDR1 LNHNV, CDR2 YYDKDF (reference sequence). J was trimmed by 2 bases and V by 6 bases; bases with no gene match: 11. The CDR3 protein is CATRLGTSGGPLQETQYF. The CDR3 nucleotides read TGTGCCACCAGGTTAGGGACTAGCGGGGGACCCCTTCAAGAGACCCAGTACTTC.

V gene TRBV28 combines with J gene TRBJ2-2, with D possibly being TRBD2 (6 bases). This CDR3 has 13 amino acids. Germline V gene lookup returns CDR1 MDHEN and CDR2 SYDVKM. With 6 bases removed from V and 1 base from J, the gap between germline ends came to 6 bases. CDR3 sequence: CASRGGNTGELFF. Here the CDR3 DNA reads TGTGCCAGCAGGGGGGGGAACACCGGGGAGCTGTTTTTT.

The chain employs TRBV13 and TRBJ1-1, with 8 bases fitting TRBD1. V was clipped by 5 bases and J by 2 bases; unmatched bases: 13. The CDR3 is 17 amino acids. Per germline, CDR1 PRHDT and CDR2 FYEKMQ (reference sequence). The CDR3 DNA is TGTGCCAGCAGCGCGAGTGGCAGGGGGCTGGGTAACACTGAAGCTTTCTTT. It is translated as CASSASGRGLGNTEAFF.

The chain uses TRBV5-5 and TRBJ2-7; 13 bases align to TRBD2. The CDR3 consists of 15 residues. V was pared by 4 bases and J by 2 bases, with 3 bases of the junction left unmatched. Per germline, CDR1 SGHKS and CDR2 YYEKEE (reference sequence). The CDR3 DNA follows: TGTGCCAGCAGCCAAGGACTAGCGGGAGCCTACGAGCAGTACGTC. Translated: CASSQGLAGAYEQYV.

The CDR3 DNA reads as TGTGCCAGCAGCTTAGTAGTGCGGTCAGGGGAGGGCTACACCTTC. This gives the protein CASSLVVRSGEGYTF. The chain has TRBV11-2 and TRBJ1-2, with D perhaps TRBD1 (6 bases). Germline V gene data show CDR1 as SGHAT and CDR2 as FQNNGV. V shed 1 base and J shed 8 bases, with 17 bases lying between them. There are 15 residues in the CDR3.